This T cell receptor (beta chain) was profiled in a study of blood T cell repertoires in COVID-19. Study background: Some COVID-19 samples were acute and others convalescent; all came from the United States, Italy and Spain. In each case, the material was cDNA or gDNA derived from T cells, B-cell-depleted T cells, or PBMCs.

J lost 8 bases, V lost 1 base, and 2 bases had no gene match. The CDR3 consists of 14 residues. Germline V gives CDR1 SGHRS, CDR2 YFSETQ. Per the original methods: Estimation of nucleated cell counts relied on the amplification of reference gene primers. Only in-frame clones appear in the TCRdb table, and some are missing; sequencing was by immunoSEQ multiplex PCR. The D gene and trimming were derived from the DNA, and the V and J assignments and clone size from that table. Of over 60,000 clones detected, approximately 80% appear once; the ten largest clones hold approximately 55%. V gene TRBV5-1 combines with J gene TRBJ2-1; 11 bases line up with TRBD2. Sequenced material: peripheral blood. This clonotype was obtained from a woman aged 80 or older with acute or convalescent COVID-19. CDR3 DNA sequence: TGCGCCAGCAGCTTGACTAGCGGGAGCCATGAGCAGTTCTTC. Translating gives CASSLTSGSHEQFF.